The source of this T cell receptor beta chain is a study of OX40 agonist ivuxolimab in advanced cancers. About the study: Given to patients was ivuxolimab, an agonistic anti-OX40 (CD134) antibody. The group had a mean age of roughly 65 years, ranged from roughly 20 to 80, and was 80% to 85% male. Study-wide points: Clonal expansion from baseline to week 6 occurred in both CD4+ and CD8+ T cells. The study found that CD8+ T cells averaged more expanded clones than CD4+.

Only in-frame clones appear in the TCRdb table, and some are missing; sequencing was by immunoSEQ multiplex PCR. The repertoire includes some 100,000 clones, 90% of them detected once, and just over 0.15% sits in the top ten. The junction had 7 bases not matched to a gene; V was cut back by 0 bases and J by 7 bases. CDR3 size: 15 residues. Germline loops: CDR1 LGHNA, CDR2 YNFKEQ. In regard to this clone: What it recognizes is unknown.

The sample consisted of CD4+ or CD8+ T cells sorted from blood, taken in a trial of the OX40 agonist ivuxolimab. This clonotype originated in an adult with an advanced solid tumor such as melanoma, head and neck, liver or kidney cancer. V usage is TRBV4-2 and J usage is TRBJ2-3; 7 bases map to TRBD1. The CDR3 bases are TGTGCCAGCAGCCAAGAAGGACAGGCCTGGAATACGCAGTATTTT. It yields the protein CASSQEGQAWNTQYF.